Listed here is a single T cell receptor (beta chain). Its antigen is currently unknown. These data belong to a study of CD8 T cells in ankylosing spondylitis. Study observations and caveats: The study looked at matched synovial fluid samples from ankylosing spondylitis patients. Disease-linked clones were reported to be significantly enriched there. One TCR beta motif, made up of under ten highly homologous variants, appeared characteristic of ankylosing spondylitis blood.

Via MiXCR, TCRdb re-called the 5' RACE reads, giving one row per CDR3 protein. Found here are some 700,000 distinct CDR3 sequences, under 20% of them singletons; the top ten hold approximately 18%. The TCR originated in a male donor with ankylosing spondylitis. The sample taken for sequencing was blood, either unsorted or a sorted T cell fraction (not recorded which).

In DNA form, the CDR3 reads TGTGCCAGCAGTCTACAGGGAAATGGCTACACCTTC. Amino acids: CASSLQGNGYTF. The chain employs TRBV6-5 and TRBJ1-2; TRBD1 is a possible D gene (6 bases). This CDR3 contains 12 residues. Trimming shortened V by 5 bases and J by 6 bases, and 10 bases separated the two germline ends. CDR1 is MNHEY, CDR2 SVGAGI, per germline.